This TCR beta chain was recovered during a study of T cells in Graves' hyperthyroidism and ophthalmopathy. The overall study: Peripheral blood was secured at the point of initial diagnosis, before any treatment.

The investigators amplified TCR beta CDR3 regions from RNA transcripts. The study used the HTBI primer set for a first-round RT-PCR of the TCR CDR3. Each CDR3 protein gets one entry after TCRdb re-called the multiplex PCR reads with MiXCR. This sample has approximately 700,000 distinct CDR3 sequences; 15% to 20% occur once, and the top ten carry roughly 8%. The germline V gene has CDR1 SGHTA and CDR2 FQGNSA. CDR3 length: 14 residues. The J segment lost 6 bases and the V segment lost 5 bases, leaving 8 bases of the junction unmatched. This clonotype has at least ten counts. The antigen is undetermined. The study, taken as a whole, reports: Clonotypes that were expanded in thyroid above 0.001 mostly appeared in blood too. Ophthalmopathy was identified by the model a median about 6.8 months ahead of onset.

If no ophthalmopathy progression occurred within 18 months, Graves' hyperthyroidism was stable. The chain employs TRBV7-2 and TRBJ2-7; TRBD1 aligns across 9 bases. The TCR was taken from a man in his late teens or twenties with Graves' hyperthyroidism. The sample comprised blood. Here the CDR3 DNA reads TGTGCCAGCAGCCCCGGACAGGGGCGGGGCGAGCAGTACTTC. Translation gives CASSPGQGRGEQYF.